This T cell receptor (beta chain) was captured by sequencing in a study of shared clonotypes between healthy human individuals. As for the study in general: Donor composition was two women and a few men, aged 18 to 49.

CD45RO-negative cells were positively selected for CCR7, leaving out terminally differentiated effector memory CD45RA+ cells. Replicate PCRs from sorted subsets contained approximately 200 ng DNA, which is 31,000 or so T cell genomes. Sequenced by immunoSEQ multiplex PCR; TCRdb stores in-frame clones only, minus some. Among about 580,000 clones listed, about 98% were seen once. Germline lookup yields CDR1 SGHNT and CDR2 YYREEE (reference sequence). The CDR3 is made up of 16 amino acids. V dropped 0 bases and J dropped 2; count of bases not matched to a gene: 4. This sequence joins TRBV5-4 and TRBJ2-3; TRBD2 agrees at 9 bases. Material for sequencing was naive CD8+ T cells sorted from blood. This clonotype originated in a young man in good health. CDR3 loop: CASSLVLAGYTDTQYF. In nucleotides, the CDR3 is TGTGCCAGCAGCTTGGTCCTAGCGGGATACACAGATACGCAGTATTTT. The whole variable domain, remainder taken from reference TRBV5-4 and TRBJ2-3, is ETGVTQSPTHLIKTRGQQVTLRCSSQSGHNTVSWYQQALGQGPQFIFQYYREEENGRGNFPPRFSGLQFPNYSSELNVNALELDDSALYLCASSLVLAGYTDTQYFGPGTRLTVL.